Listed here are 21 T cell receptor beta chains from one sample, sequenced in a study of shared clonotypes between healthy human individuals. Clones were sequenced by immunoSEQ multiplex PCR, and TCRdb holds only the in-frame ones, with some missing. Of about 2.4 million clones listed, 93% were seen once; the top ten hold more than 0.35%. Sequencing was done on a sample of naive CD4+ T cells from PBMCs. Stated subset: CD45RA+ positively selected. These receptors were obtained from a man between 18 and 35 years old in good health. Some clones in this sample may be carry-over from other donors' samples.

Only one count was recorded for this clone. V is TRBV5-4 and J is TRBJ1-4; 8 bases fit TRBD1. This CDR3 is 16 amino acids long. The J segment lost 8 bases and the V segment lost 0 bases, leaving 9 bases of the junction unmatched. Germline CDR1 is SGHNT and CDR2 is YYREEE (reference sequence). The CDR3 nucleotides read TGTGCCAGCAGCTTGGCCTCGACACAGGGGGGGGAAAAACTGTTTTTT. It translates to CASSLASTQGGEKLFF.

This clone was seen just once. This chain joins TRBV10-3 and TRBJ2-7; D may match TRBD1 or TRBD2 (7 bases each). V was cut by 0 bases and J by 13 bases, with 19 bases left in between. Looked up from germline, CDR1 is ENHRY and CDR2 is SYGVKD. The CDR3 totals 14 residues. This CDR3 is CAISESGGGQRVYF. The CDR3 nucleotides read TGTGCCATCAGTGAGTCGGGGGGGGGACAGAGAGTCTACTTC.

The rearrangement joins TRBV5-1 to TRBJ2-7, with D unclear. Germline-derived CDR1 and CDR2 are SGHRS and YFSETQ. The V end was cut by 0 bases, the J end by 7 bases, with 8 bases between. The CDR3 sequence is 12 residues long. For the CDR3, the DNA is TGCGCCAGCAGCTTGGGATTTGGGGAGCAGTACTTC. Translation gives CASSLGFGEQYF. The variable domain in full, completed from reference TRBV5-1 and TRBJ2-7, reads KAGVTQTPRYLIKTRGQQVTLSCSPISGHRSVSWYQQTPGQGLQFLFEYFSETQRNKGNFPGRFSGRQFSNSRSEMNVSTLELGDSALYLCASSLGFGEQYFGPGTRLTVT.

The chain uses TRBV18 and TRBJ1-5; 11 bases align to TRBD1. The CDR3 is 15 residues long. The germline V gene encodes CDR1 KGHSH and CDR2 LQKENI. V shed 3 bases and J 6 bases; nucleotides not matched to a gene: 4. In nucleotides, the CDR3 is TGTGCCAGCTCACCCGGGACAGGGGGTTTTCAGCCCCAGCATTTT. It codes for CASSPGTGGFQPQHF.

The chain uses TRBV7-9 and TRBJ1-5; no definite D call. CDR1 is SEHNR and CDR2 is FQNEAQ in the germline V gene (reference sequence). This CDR3 is built from 15 residues. V lost 5 bases and J lost 3, with 14 bases in between. DNA for the CDR3: TGTGCCAGCAGCGCCCTAGGCGGAGACAATCAGCCCCAGCATTTT. Amino acids: CASSALGGDNQPQHF.

This chain joins TRBV28 and TRBJ2-2; 8 bases match TRBD1. The germline CDR1 and CDR2 sequences are MDHEN and SYDVKM. This CDR3 contains 14 residues. The V and J ends lost 8 bases and 6 bases, in that order; junction bases with no gene match: 8. CDR3 sequence reads: CASLPGQDSGELFF. CDR3 in DNA: TGTGCCAGCCTACCGGGACAGGATTCCGGGGAGCTGTTTTTT.

This CDR3 reads CASSESGGNTIYF. As DNA, the CDR3 is TGCGCCAGCAGTGAGTCGGGGGGAAACACCATATATTTT. The chain couples TRBV10-1 to TRBJ1-3; the D is unclear. CDR1 WNHNN and CDR2 SYGVQD come from the germline V gene (reference sequence). Trimming stripped 0 bases from V and 4 bases from J, with 4 bases between. CDR3 length: 13 amino acids.

The CDR3 region has the DNA TGTGCCAGCAGCTTCAAAAGGGATGAGCAGTTCTTC. Encoded protein: CASSFKRDEQFF. This chain joins TRBV11-3 and TRBJ2-1; no definite D call. This CDR3 spans 12 amino acids. V was shortened by 3 bases and J by 8 bases, with 8 bases between the two germline ends. Germline V lookup: CDR1 SGHNT, CDR2 YENEEA.

The chain joins TRBV5-4 to TRBJ2-2, with D unclear. The CDR3 extends over 12 amino acids. Trimming pared 2 bases from V and 5 bases from J, leaving 4 bases between. CDR1 SGHNT and CDR2 YYREEE come from the germline V gene (reference sequence). In nucleotides, the CDR3 is TGTGCCAGCAGCTTTGAGACCGGGGAGCTGTTTTTT. This sequence encodes CASSFETGELFF.

V and J are TRBV7-2 and TRBJ1-1; D is perhaps TRBD1 (5 bases). Looked up from germline, CDR1 is SGHTA and CDR2 is FQGNSA. Trimming pared 7 bases from V and 5 bases from J, leaving 17 bases between. The CDR3 extends over 14 amino acids. The CDR3 DNA reads as TGTGCCAGCATACTTCAGGGAAGGATTACTGAAGCTTTCTTT. Residues: CASILQGRITEAFF.

V usage is TRBV9 and J usage is TRBJ2-3; 8 nucleotides match TRBD1. The J segment lost 3 bases and the V segment lost 1 base, leaving 4 bases of the junction unmatched. Per the germline V gene, CDR1 is SGDLS and CDR2 is YYNGEE. The CDR3 length is 15 residues. The CDR3 DNA reads as TGTGCCAGCAGCGTACGAAGGACAGGGACAGATACGCAGTATTTT. Translating gives CASSVRRTGTDTQYF.

J is TRBJ2-5 and V is TRBV7-3, with no clear D. The ends were cut back, 5 bases at V and 5 bases at J, with 21 bases in the middle. The germline CDR1 and CDR2 sequences are SGHTA and FQGTGA. The CDR3 contains 16 residues. This CDR3 reads CASSPDLARGMETQYF. For the CDR3, the DNA is TGTGCCAGCAGCCCGGATTTGGCACGCGGTATGGAGACCCAGTACTTC.

In DNA form, the CDR3 reads TGCGCCAGCAGCCTTTTTCTGGACAGCCCCTTTGAAAAACTGTTTTTT. Residues: CASSLFLDSPFEKLFF. The J gene is TRBJ1-4, the V gene TRBV5-1, with a weak D call TRBD1 (6 bases). The CDR3 loop spans 16 amino acids. CDR1 and CDR2 (germline): SGHRS, YFSETQ. V was clipped by 4 bases and J by 7 bases, with 20 bases between them. Complete variable domain (other parts from reference TRBV5-1 and TRBJ1-4): KAGVTQTPRYLIKTRGQQVTLSCSPISGHRSVSWYQQTPGQGLQFLFEYFSETQRNKGNFPGRFSGRQFSNSRSEMNVSTLELGDSALYLCASSLFLDSPFEKLFFGSGTQLSVL.

This rearrangement joins TRBV7-8 to TRBJ2-5; unclear D gene. The V end lost 5 bases, the J end lost 2 bases, and 12 bases lay between the germline ends. Germline values: CDR1 SGHVS, CDR2 FQNEAQ. The CDR3 covers 14 residues. CDR3 bases: TGTGCCAGCAGCCCACCGAGACGGCAAGAGACCCAGTACTTC. This translates into CASSPPRRQETQYF.

The CDR3 sequence: CASSLYNYEQYF. The CDR3 coding sequence is TGTGCCAGCAGTTTGTATAACTACGAGCAGTACTTC. The chain has TRBV28 and TRBJ2-7; D is ambiguous. V was clipped by 3 bases and J by 3 bases, with 6 bases between them. The CDR3 length is 12 residues. The germline V gene encodes CDR1 MDHEN and CDR2 SYDVKM.

The rearrangement links TRBV5-1 to TRBJ2-7; D tentatively reads TRBD1 or TRBD2 (5 bases each). The germline V gene encodes CDR1 SGHRS and CDR2 YFSETQ. Trimming cost V 1 base and J 2 bases, with 16 bases left between them. CDR3 length: 16 residues. The CDR3 reads CASSLNYGTTPYEQYF. The CDR3 nucleotides are TGCGCCAGCAGCTTGAATTACGGGACGACCCCCTACGAGCAGTACTTC. Drawing the rest from reference TRBV5-1 and TRBJ2-7, the complete variable domain is KAGVTQTPRYLIKTRGQQVTLSCSPISGHRSVSWYQQTPGQGLQFLFEYFSETQRNKGNFPGRFSGRQFSNSRSEMNVSTLELGDSALYLCASSLNYGTTPYEQYFGPGTRLTVT.

The J gene is TRBJ2-7, the V gene TRBV7-3; D gene ambiguous. V gave up 5 bases and J gave up 5 bases, with 25 bases separating them. Germline assignment: CDR1 SGHTA and CDR2 FQGTGA. The CDR3 has 17 residues. The CDR3 region has the DNA TGTGCCAGCAGCCCCAAGGGCGGTCGCTCCAAGGTGGACGAGCAGTACTTC. It translates to CASSPKGGRSKVDEQYF.

CDR3: CATSRDRGRDTGELFF. CDR3 in DNA: TGTGCCACCAGCAGAGATCGAGGGAGGGACACCGGGGAGCTGTTTTTT. The chain carries TRBV15 and TRBJ2-2, with 7 bases that match TRBD2. CDR1 LNHNV and CDR2 YYDKDF come from the germline V gene (reference sequence). The CDR3 loop spans 16 amino acids. V was clipped by 0 bases and J by 3 bases; unmatched bases: 4.

V gene TRBV28 combines with J gene TRBJ2-5, with TRBD2 matching over 7 bases. The trim removed 4 bases at V and 6 bases at J, leaving 11 bases unmatched. The V gene's germline CDR1 is MDHEN and CDR2 SYDVKM. This CDR3 region has 15 residues. CDR3 bases: TGTGCCAGCAGTTCGCCGCAGGGAGGGAAAAAGACCCAGTACTTC. Protein sequence: CASSSPQGGKKTQYF.

The chain recombines TRBV28 with TRBJ2-5, with 7 bases identical to TRBD1. Losses at the gene ends were 8 bases for V and 3 bases for J; bases not matched to a gene: 9. Germline lookup yields CDR1 MDHEN and CDR2 SYDVKM. The CDR3 spans 14 residues. CDR3 in DNA: TGTGCCAGCGAAAAGGGACAGACTAAAGAGACCCAGTACTTC. Its protein is CASEKGQTKETQYF.

The chain combines TRBV11-2 with TRBJ2-3; the D is unclear. V dropped 2 bases and J dropped 2 bases, with 17 bases sitting between them. Germline-derived CDR1 and CDR2 are SGHAT and FQNNGV. The length of the CDR3 is 17 residues. CDR3 sequence: CASSLIGDSRNTDTQYF. The DNA for the CDR3 is TGTGCCAGCAGCTTAATTGGGGATAGCAGGAACACAGATACGCAGTATTTT.